The T cell receptor (beta chain) under discussion was sequenced for a study of blood T cells in healthy people across ages. Findings and caveats of the study: Possibly, changes in expanded clonotypes were confounded because donor CMV status was unknown. PBMCs went unsorted, and a conclusive naive versus antigen-experienced comparison was therefore prevented.

The use of a sample-barcoded 5' primer and a J-beta primer mix characterized a second PCR of roughly 6 to 11 cycles. TCRdb reprocessed the 5' RACE reads with MiXCR, giving one entry per CDR3 protein. The sample has about 650,000 distinct CDR3 sequences, roughly 32% seen once. This CDR3 comprises 15 residues. Germline V CDR1 and CDR2: LGHDT, YNNKEL (reference sequence). V was clipped by 1 base and J by 1 base, with 11 bases between them. Comments on this clonotype: As yet, its antigen is unknown.

The donors, aged about 6 to 95, were healthy Caucasians from Russia. The TCR was taken from a woman of 80 years or more in good health. The source material was blood. The chain links TRBV3-1 to TRBJ2-7; D gene ambiguous. CDR3 sequence reads: CASSQGPAASYEQYF. CDR3 DNA: TGTGCCAGCAGCCAAGGTCCGGCGGCATCCTACGAGCAGTACTTC.